These 15 T cell receptor beta chains came from one sample sequenced in a study of Graves' ophthalmopathy and Graves' hyperthyroidism. Beta-chain TCR CDR3 regions were amplified from RNA transcripts. The workflow started with a first-round RT-PCR run with HTBI primers and then moved on to a second-round multiplex PCR. MiXCR, applied by TCRdb to the multiplex PCR reads, yields one record per CDR3 protein. The sample contains hundreds of thousands of distinct CDR3 sequences, 15% of which appear only once. Sequenced material: peripheral blood. The receptors shown here come from a woman between 18 and 29 years old with stable Graves' hyperthyroidism.

This clonotype has a handful of counts. The J gene is TRBJ1-2, the V gene TRBV5-1; D is possibly TRBD1 (5 bases). Trimming removed 0 bases at V and 7 bases at J, with 19 bases between. The CDR3 extends over 16 amino acids. Germline CDR1 is SGHRS and CDR2 is YFSETQ. Here the CDR3 reads CASSLEGTTKGTGYTF. The CDR3 DNA is TGCGCCAGCAGCTTGGAAGGGACGACGAAGGGGACTGGCTACACCTTC.

This clonotype came up a few times. V usage is TRBV5-1 and J usage is TRBJ1-5, with 7 bases lining up with TRBD1. Trimming removed 2 bases from V and 3 bases from J; junction bases left unmatched: 5. The CDR3 has 15 residues. Germline assignment: CDR1 SGHRS and CDR2 YFSETQ. The CDR3 protein is CASSFSGQFNQPQHF. DNA of the CDR3: TGCGCCAGCAGCTTCTCGGGACAGTTCAATCAGCCCCAGCATTTT.

The sample holds many counts of this clonotype. V is TRBV7-2 and J is TRBJ1-2; no clear D. Per the germline V gene, CDR1 is SGHTA and CDR2 is FQGNSA. The V end lost 1 base, the J end lost 5 bases, and 11 bases lay between the germline ends. This CDR3 has 14 amino acids. CDR3 region: CASSLGDRGYGYTF. The CDR3 nucleotides are TGTGCCAGCAGCTTAGGTGATCGAGGATATGGCTACACCTTC.

This clonotype occurred many times. The chain combines TRBV28 with TRBJ1-5; no clear D. This CDR3 is 20 amino acids long. Germline assignment: CDR1 MDHEN and CDR2 SYDVKM. Trimming took off 1 base at V and 4 bases at J, with 26 bases between the two ends. Here the CDR3 reads CASSLSNFLALARRNQPQHF. Written as DNA, the CDR3 is TGTGCCAGCAGTTTATCCAATTTTTTGGCCCTCGCCAGGCGGAATCAGCCCCAGCATTTT.

This clonotype came up once. This chain links TRBV7-9 with TRBJ1-1; D is perhaps TRBD1 (5 bases). From germline, CDR1 is SEHNR and CDR2 FQNEAQ (reference sequence). This CDR3 is 12 amino acids long. Trimming removed 1 base at V and 11 bases at J, with 11 bases between. CDR3 DNA: TGTGCCAGCAGCTTAGGGGCAGGGACGGCTTTCTTT. The encoded protein is CASSLGAGTAFF.

This clonotype came up once. The V gene is TRBV20-1, the J gene TRBJ1-1; perhaps TRBD1 as D (5 bases). The V end was cut by 4 bases, the J end by 0 bases, with 12 bases between. Germline V gene data show CDR1 as DFQATT and CDR2 as SNEGSKA (reference sequence). This CDR3 spans 14 amino acids. The DNA of the CDR3 is TGCAGTGCTACGCTCGGGGCTATGAACACTGAAGCTTTCTTT. Translated: CSATLGAMNTEAFF.

This clonotype showed up many times. The chain uses TRBV11-3 and TRBJ2-2, with D maybe TRBD1 (5 bases). Trimming left V 5 bases short and J 4 bases short, with 14 bases between. This CDR3 has 15 amino acids. Germline V CDR1 and CDR2: SGHNT, YENEEA. The CDR3 DNA follows: TGTGCCAGCAGCCTGTTGGCAGGGTCCACCGGGGAGCTGTTTTTT. Its protein is CASSLLAGSTGELFF.

V and J are TRBV9 and TRBJ2-2, with 12 bases identical to TRBD2. Germline V gene lookup returns CDR1 SGDLS and CDR2 YYNGEE. The CDR3 length is 16 residues. Trimming took 3 bases from V and 6 from J; bases not matched to a gene: 6. CDR3 sequence reads: CASSGTSGGLSGELFF. The CDR3 DNA reads TGTGCCAGCAGCGGCACTAGCGGGGGGCTTTCCGGGGAGCTGTTTTTT.

This chain joins TRBV6-1 and TRBJ1-2, with D possibly being TRBD1 (5 bases). The V gene's germline CDR1 is MNHNS and CDR2 SASEGT. V was clipped by 6 bases and J by 6 bases, with 17 bases between them. This CDR3 is 14 amino acids long. CDR3 sequence reads: CASSFWGSEDGYTF. CDR3 nucleotides: TGTGCCAGCAGCTTTTGGGGGAGTGAGGATGGCTACACCTTC.

In its sample, this clonotype was seen many times. The chain uses TRBV29-1 and TRBJ2-7; TRBD2 matches 9 bases. The length of the CDR3 is 13 residues. The junction had 7 bases not matched to a gene; V was cut back by 6 bases and J by 4 bases. Germline assignment: CDR1 SQVTM and CDR2 ANQGSEA. The DNA for the CDR3 is TGCAGCGTCCCTGCTAGCGGGGCATACGAGCAGTACTTC. It is translated as CSVPASGAYEQYF.

This clonotype was detected many times. The rearrangement uses TRBV7-2 and TRBJ2-7; D gene ambiguous. CDR1 is SGHTA and CDR2 is FQGNSA in the germline V gene. The CDR3 runs to 15 residues. Trimming left V 5 bases short and J 1 base short, with 15 bases between. DNA of the CDR3: TGTGCCAGCAGCCTGAGGCGGCTACCATCCTACGAGCAGTACTTC. It specifies CASSLRRLPSYEQYF.

The table lists this clonotype with many counts. The rearrangement joins TRBV6-1 to TRBJ1-1; D is undetermined. The germline V gene encodes CDR1 MNHNS and CDR2 SASEGT. The V end lost 5 bases, the J end lost 0 bases, and 7 bases lay between the germline ends. The CDR3 covers 13 residues. The CDR3 loop reads CASSRKVNTEAFF. CDR3 bases: TGTGCCAGCAGTCGTAAGGTGAACACTGAAGCTTTCTTT.

This clonotype was detected ten times or more. The chain links TRBV27 to TRBJ2-5, with TRBD2 matching 10 bases. Germline V CDR1 and CDR2: MNHEY, SMNVEV (reference sequence). There are 15 residues in the CDR3. The trim removed 6 bases at V and 2 bases at J, leaving 6 bases unmatched. The CDR3 bases are TGTGCCAGCAGATTTAGCGGGGGGACACAAGAGACCCAGTACTTC. This encodes CASRFSGGTQETQYF.

The sample holds many counts of this clonotype. This chain uses TRBV28 with TRBJ1-1; D is perhaps TRBD1 (6 bases). From germline, CDR1 is MDHEN and CDR2 SYDVKM. V was clipped by 0 bases and J by 7 bases, with 21 bases between them. The CDR3 spans 17 residues. CDR3 protein: CASSLWGPQGEDGEAFF. The CDR3 nucleotides are TGTGCCAGCAGTTTATGGGGGCCACAGGGAGAAGACGGTGAAGCTTTCTTT.

This clonotype was counted many times. This rearrangement joins TRBV6-1 to TRBJ2-5; 9 bases align to TRBD2. Germline CDR1 and CDR2: MNHNS and SASEGT. After removal of 6 bases from V and 5 bases from J, the junction contained 16 bases not matched to a gene. CDR3 length: 17 amino acids. The CDR3 protein is CASSPPSGDILGETQYF. As DNA, the CDR3 is TGTGCCAGCAGCCCGCCTAGCGGGGATATCCTCGGGGAGACCCAGTACTTC.